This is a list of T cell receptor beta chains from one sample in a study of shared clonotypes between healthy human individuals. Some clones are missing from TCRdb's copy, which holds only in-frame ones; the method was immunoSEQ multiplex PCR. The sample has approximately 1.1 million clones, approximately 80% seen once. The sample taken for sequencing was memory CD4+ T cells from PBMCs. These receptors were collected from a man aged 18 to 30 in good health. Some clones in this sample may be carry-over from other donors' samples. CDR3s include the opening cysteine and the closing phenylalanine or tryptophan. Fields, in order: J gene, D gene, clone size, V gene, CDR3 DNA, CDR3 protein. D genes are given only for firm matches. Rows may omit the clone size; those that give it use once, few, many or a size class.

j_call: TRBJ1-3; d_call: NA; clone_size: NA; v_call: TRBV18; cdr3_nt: TGTGCCAGCTCACCACGGGAACAGTCCTCTGGAAACACCATATATTTT; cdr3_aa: CASSPREQSSGNTIYF
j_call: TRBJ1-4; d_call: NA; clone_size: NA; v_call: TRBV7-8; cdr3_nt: TGTGCCAGCAGCTTACGACCAATTGCAACTAATGAAAAACTGTTTTTT; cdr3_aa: CASSLRPIATNEKLFF
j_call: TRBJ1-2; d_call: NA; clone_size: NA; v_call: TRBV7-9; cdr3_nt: TGTGCCAGCAGCTTAGAGCAGGGAAGAGGCTATGGCTACACCTTC; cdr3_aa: CASSLEQGRGYGYTF
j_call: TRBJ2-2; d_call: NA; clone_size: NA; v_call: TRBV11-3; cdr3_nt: TGTGCCAGCAGCCCCGTGGGAACCGGGGAGCTGTTTTTT; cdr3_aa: CASSPVGTGELFF
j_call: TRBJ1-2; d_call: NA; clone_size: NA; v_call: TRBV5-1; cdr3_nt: TGCGCCAGCAGCCCGGGAGCGGCTAACTATGGCTACACCTTC; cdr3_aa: CASSPGAANYGYTF
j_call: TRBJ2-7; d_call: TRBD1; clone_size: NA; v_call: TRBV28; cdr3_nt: TGTGCCAGCAGTATGCAGGGGGTTACCTACGAGCAGTACTTC; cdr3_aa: CASSMQGVTYEQYF
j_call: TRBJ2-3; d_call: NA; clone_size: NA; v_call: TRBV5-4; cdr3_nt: TGTGCCAGCAGCTTGGCCGAGGGAGATACGCAGTATTTT; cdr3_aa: CASSLAEGDTQYF
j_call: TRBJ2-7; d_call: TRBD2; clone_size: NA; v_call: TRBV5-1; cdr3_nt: TGCGCCAGCAGCTTGGGACTAGCGGGAGACTACGAGCAGTACTTC; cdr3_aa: CASSLGLAGDYEQYF
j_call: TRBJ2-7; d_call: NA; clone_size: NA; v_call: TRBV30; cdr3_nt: TGTGCCTGGAGCTTCCAGGGCTACGAGCAGTACTTC; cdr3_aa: CAWSFQGYEQYF
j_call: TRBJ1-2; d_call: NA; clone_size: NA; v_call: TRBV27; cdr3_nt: TGTGCCAGCAGTTTACAGGACCGGTATGGCTACACCTTC; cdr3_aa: CASSLQDRYGYTF
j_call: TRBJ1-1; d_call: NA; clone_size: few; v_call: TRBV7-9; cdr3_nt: TGTGCCAGCAGCTTAAGGCCCAACACTGAAGCTTTCTTT; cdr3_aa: CASSLRPNTEAFF
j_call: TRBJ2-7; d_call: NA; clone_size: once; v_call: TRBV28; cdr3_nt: TGTGCCAGCAGTCGGCGAGGGTCAGTATCCTACGAGCAGTACTTC; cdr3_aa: CASSRRGSVSYEQYF
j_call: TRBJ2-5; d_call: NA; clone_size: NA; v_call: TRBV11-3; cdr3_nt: TGTGCCAGCAGCTTAGGGGTGGGGGCGTCGACCCAGTACTTC; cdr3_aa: CASSLGVGASTQYF
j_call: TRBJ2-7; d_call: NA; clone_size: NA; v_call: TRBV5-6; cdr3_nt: TGTGCCAGCAGCTTGCAGGGGCGCAATATATTCGGGCAGTACTTC; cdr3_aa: CASSLQGRNIFGQYF
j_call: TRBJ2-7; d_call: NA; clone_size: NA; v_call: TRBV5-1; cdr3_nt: TGCGCCAGCGCCACAATGGGCTCCTACGAGCAGTACTTC; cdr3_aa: CASATMGSYEQYF
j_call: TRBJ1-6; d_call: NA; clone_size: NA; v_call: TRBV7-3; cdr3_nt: TGTGCCAGCAGCTCAGGACAGCGAGGCTCACCCCTCCACTTT; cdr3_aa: CASSSGQRGSPLHF
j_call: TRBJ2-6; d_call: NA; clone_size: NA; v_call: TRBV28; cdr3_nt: TGTGCCAGCGGGCAGGGGGGGGACTCTGGGGCCAACGTCCTGACTTTC; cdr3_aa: CASGQGGDSGANVLTF
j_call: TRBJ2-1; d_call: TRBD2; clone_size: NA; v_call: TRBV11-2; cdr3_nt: TGTGCCAGCAGCTCGCTTAGCGGGAGCGGTGGGAATGAGCAGTTCTTC; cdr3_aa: CASSSLSGSGGNEQFF
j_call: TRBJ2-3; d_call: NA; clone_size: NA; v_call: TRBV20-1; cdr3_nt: TGCAGCCCCCGGGCGGAGGTTACGCAGTATTTT; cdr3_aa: CSPRAEVTQYF
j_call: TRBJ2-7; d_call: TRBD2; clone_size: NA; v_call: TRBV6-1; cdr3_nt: TGTGCCAGCAGTGAAGCCCTGGCAGGCCGTTACGCTAGCGGCCTCTACGAGCAGTACTTC; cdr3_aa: CASSEALAGRYASGLYEQYF
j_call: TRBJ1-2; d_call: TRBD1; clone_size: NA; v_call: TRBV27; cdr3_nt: TGTGCCAGCAGGATGAGACAGGGGGTAAAAAATGGCTACACCTTC; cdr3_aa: CASRMRQGVKNGYTF
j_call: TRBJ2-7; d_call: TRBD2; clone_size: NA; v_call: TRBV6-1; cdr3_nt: TGTGCCAGCAGTGAACTAGGACTAGCCTTTAGCAACGAGCAGTACTTC; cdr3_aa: CASSELGLAFSNEQYF
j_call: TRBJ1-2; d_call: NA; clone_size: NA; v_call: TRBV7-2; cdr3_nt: TGTGCCAGCAGCTTGGGACATCGGAACTATGGCTACACCTTC; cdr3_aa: CASSLGHRNYGYTF
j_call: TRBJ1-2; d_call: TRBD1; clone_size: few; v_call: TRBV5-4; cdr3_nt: TGTGCCAGCAGCTTGGGGGGACAGAACTATGGCTACACCTTC; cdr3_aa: CASSLGGQNYGYTF
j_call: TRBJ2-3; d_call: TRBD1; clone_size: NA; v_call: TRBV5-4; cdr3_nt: TGTGCCAGCAGCCGGACGACAGGGAGCACAGATACGCAGTATTTT; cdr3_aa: CASSRTTGSTDTQYF
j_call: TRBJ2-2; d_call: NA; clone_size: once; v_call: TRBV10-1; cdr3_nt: TGCGCCAGCAGTGATTGGGCGACCCGGGAGCTGTTTTTT; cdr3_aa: CASSDWATRELFF
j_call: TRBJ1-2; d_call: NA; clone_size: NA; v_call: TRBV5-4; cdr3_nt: TGTGCCAGCAGCTTGTCAGTCGCTAACTATGGCTACACCTTC; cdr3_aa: CASSLSVANYGYTF
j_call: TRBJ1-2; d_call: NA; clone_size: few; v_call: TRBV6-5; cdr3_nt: TGTGCCAGCGCGCGGGATGCCTCGCCTTATGGCTACACCTTC; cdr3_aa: CASARDASPYGYTF
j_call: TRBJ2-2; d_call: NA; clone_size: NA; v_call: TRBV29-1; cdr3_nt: TGCAGCGTTGCAGGCAGACTCTCGGGTACCGGGGAGCTGTTTTTT; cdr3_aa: CSVAGRLSGTGELFF
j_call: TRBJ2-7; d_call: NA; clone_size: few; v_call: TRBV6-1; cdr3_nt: TGTGCCAGCAGACTAGGGCCTTCCTACGAGCAGTACTTC; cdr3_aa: CASRLGPSYEQYF
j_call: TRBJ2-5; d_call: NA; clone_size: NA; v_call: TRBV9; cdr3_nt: TGTGCCAGCAGCCCAGGAGGGCGGGCGGGAGAGACCCAGTACTTC; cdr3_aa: CASSPGGRAGETQYF
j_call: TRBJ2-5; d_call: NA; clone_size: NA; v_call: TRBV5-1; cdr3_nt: TGCGCCAGCAGCTTGGCCGTTGAGCAGGGGCAAGAGACCCAGTACTTC; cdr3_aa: CASSLAVEQGQETQYF
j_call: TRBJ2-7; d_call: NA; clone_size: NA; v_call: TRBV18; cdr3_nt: TGTGCCAGCTCACGGGCCTACGAGCAGTACTTC; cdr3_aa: CASSRAYEQYF
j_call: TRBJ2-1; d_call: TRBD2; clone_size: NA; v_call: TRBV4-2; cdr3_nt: TGTGCCAGCAGCCAAGCGGTAACGGGAGGGAGCGATGAGCAGTTCTTC; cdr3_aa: CASSQAVTGGSDEQFF
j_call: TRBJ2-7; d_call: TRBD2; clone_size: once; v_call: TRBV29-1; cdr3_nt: TGCAGCGTTGGGCGGGGGGCCTACGAGCAGTACTTC; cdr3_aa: CSVGRGAYEQYF
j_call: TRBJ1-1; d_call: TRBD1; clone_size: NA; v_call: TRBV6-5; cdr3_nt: TGTGCCAGCACCCGGACAGGCGCCCCTGAAGCTTTCTTT; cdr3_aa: CASTRTGAPEAFF
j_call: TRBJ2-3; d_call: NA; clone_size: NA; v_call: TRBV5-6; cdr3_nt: TGTGCCAGCAGCCCCGCCCCCCGGGATACGCAGTATTTT; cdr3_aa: CASSPAPRDTQYF
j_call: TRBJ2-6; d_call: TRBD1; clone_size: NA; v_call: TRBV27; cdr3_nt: TGTGCCAGCAGTTTTGTAGCGCCTCGTCGACAGGGGTCTGGGGCCAACGTCCTGACTTTC; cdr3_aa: CASSFVAPRRQGSGANVLTF
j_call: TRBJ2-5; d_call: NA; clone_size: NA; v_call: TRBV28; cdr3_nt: TGTGCCAGCAGTTATGAGGGTGTGGAGACCCAGTACTTC; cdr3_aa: CASSYEGVETQYF
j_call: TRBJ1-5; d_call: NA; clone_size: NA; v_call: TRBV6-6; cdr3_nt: TGTGCCAGCAGCCCGCCGGTAGACATTAGCAATCAGCCCCAGCATTTT; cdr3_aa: CASSPPVDISNQPQHF
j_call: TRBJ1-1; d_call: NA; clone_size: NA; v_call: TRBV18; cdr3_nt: TGTGCCAGCTCACCACGCGGGACGACCACTGAAGCTTTCTTT; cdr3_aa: CASSPRGTTTEAFF
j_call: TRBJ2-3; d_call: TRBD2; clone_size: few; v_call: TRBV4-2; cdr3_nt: TGTGCCAGCAGCCACCATAGCGGGAGGGACACAGATACGCAGTATTTT; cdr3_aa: CASSHHSGRDTDTQYF
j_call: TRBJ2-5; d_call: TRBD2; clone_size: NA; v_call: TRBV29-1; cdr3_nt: TGCAGCGTAGGGACTAGTCCCGAGACCCAGTACTTC; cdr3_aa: CSVGTSPETQYF
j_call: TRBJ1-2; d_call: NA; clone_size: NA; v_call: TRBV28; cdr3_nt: TGTGCCAGCAGCTTATGGCATAGGGGCAGTGGTTATGGCTACACCTTC; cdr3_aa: CASSLWHRGSGYGYTF
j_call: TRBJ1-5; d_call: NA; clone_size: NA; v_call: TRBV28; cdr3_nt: TGTGCCAGCAGCTGGCGGGTTCCCTCGGGTCAGCCCCAGCATTTT; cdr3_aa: CASSWRVPSGQPQHF
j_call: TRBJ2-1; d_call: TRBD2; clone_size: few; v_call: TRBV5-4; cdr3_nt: TGTGCCAGCAGCTTTCTAGCGGGGAATGAGCAGTTCTTC; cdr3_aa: CASSFLAGNEQFF
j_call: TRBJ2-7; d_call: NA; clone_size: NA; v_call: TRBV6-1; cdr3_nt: TGTGCCAGCAGTGCCCACAGGGTGTACGAGCAGTACTTC; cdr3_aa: CASSAHRVYEQYF
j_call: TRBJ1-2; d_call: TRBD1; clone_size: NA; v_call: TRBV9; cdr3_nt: TGTGCCAGCAGCTCGGGACAGGGCCCCTATGGCTACACCTTC; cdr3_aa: CASSSGQGPYGYTF
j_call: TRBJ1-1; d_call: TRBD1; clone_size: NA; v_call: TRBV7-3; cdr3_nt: TGTGCCAGCAGCTTAAGAGGGTCAGGGGGATCCACTGAAGCTTTCTTT; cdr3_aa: CASSLRGSGGSTEAFF
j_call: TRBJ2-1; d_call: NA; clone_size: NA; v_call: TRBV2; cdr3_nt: TGTGCCAGCCGACGGACTGGGCCTTACAATGAGCAGTTCTTC; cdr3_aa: CASRRTGPYNEQFF
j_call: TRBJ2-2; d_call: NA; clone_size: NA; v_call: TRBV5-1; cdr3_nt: TGCGCCAGCAGCTCTGGATACAGGGTCGACACCGGGGAGCTGTTTTTT; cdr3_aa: CASSSGYRVDTGELFF
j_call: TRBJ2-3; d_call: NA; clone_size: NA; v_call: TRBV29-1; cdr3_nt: TGCAGCGTTATACTAGGGGCAGATACGCAGTATTTT; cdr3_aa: CSVILGADTQYF
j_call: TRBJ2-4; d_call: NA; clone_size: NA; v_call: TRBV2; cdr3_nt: TGTGCCAGCAGCACTAGTGGAACCAAAGCCAAAAACATTCAGTACTTC; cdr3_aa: CASSTSGTKAKNIQYF
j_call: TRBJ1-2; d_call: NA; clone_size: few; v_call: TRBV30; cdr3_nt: TGTGCCTGGAGTGTAGGGGTCCACTTTTATGGCTACACCTTC; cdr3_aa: CAWSVGVHFYGYTF
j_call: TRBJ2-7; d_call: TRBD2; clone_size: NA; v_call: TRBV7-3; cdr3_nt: TGTGCCAGCAGCACCCCCCCTAGCGGGGGTACCTACGAGCAGTACTTC; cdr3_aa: CASSTPPSGGTYEQYF
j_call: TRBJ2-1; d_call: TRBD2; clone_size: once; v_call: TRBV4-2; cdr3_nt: TGTGCCAGCAGCCGCGGGACTAGCGGCTCCTACAATGAGCAGTTCTTC; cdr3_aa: CASSRGTSGSYNEQFF
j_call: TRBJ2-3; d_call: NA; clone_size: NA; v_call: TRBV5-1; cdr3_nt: TGCGCCAGCAGCTTGGCCCAGTTTTCAGATACGCAGTATTTT; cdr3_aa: CASSLAQFSDTQYF
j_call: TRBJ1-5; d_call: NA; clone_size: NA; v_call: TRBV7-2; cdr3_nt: TGTGCCAGCAGCGATAGCAATCAGCCCCAGCATTTT; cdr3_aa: CASSDSNQPQHF